A single sample is the source of the 9 T cell receptor beta chains below, sequenced in a study of blood T cell repertoires in COVID-19. Only in-frame clones appear in the TCRdb table, and some are missing; sequencing was by immunoSEQ multiplex PCR. The sample includes about 400,000 clones, around 87% of them seen just once. Sample: peripheral blood. All receptors derive from a human donor in a cohort sampled during active COVID-19.

The CDR3 is CASSSGVTPDTQYF. In DNA form, the CDR3 reads TGTGCCAGCAGCTCGGGGGTAACACCAGATACGCAGTATTTT. The rearrangement joins TRBV5-4 to TRBJ2-3; the D gene is possibly TRBD2 (6 bases). This CDR3 region has 14 residues. Germline V gives CDR1 SGHNT, CDR2 YYREEE (reference sequence). V lost 3 bases to trimming and J lost 4 bases, with 12 bases between them.

This clone was recorded once. This chain uses TRBV7-3 with TRBJ2-3; 12 bases fit TRBD1. CDR3 length equals 16 residues. Germline CDR1 is SGHTA and CDR2 is FQGTGA. Losses at the gene ends were 5 bases for V and 2 bases for J; bases not matched to a gene: 5. As DNA, the CDR3 is TGTGCCAGCAGCGAGGGACAGGGGGCTGTCACAGATACGCAGTATTTT. Translated, it gives CASSEGQGAVTDTQYF.

The chain employs TRBV5-1 and TRBJ2-2, with D possibly matching TRBD1 (5 bases). CDR3 size: 15 residues. Germline CDR1 SGHRS, CDR2 YFSETQ. Deletions cut 1 base from V and 1 base from J, with 8 bases between. The CDR3 coding sequence is TGCGCCAGCAGCTTGTTTCAGGGGAACACCGGGGAGCTGTTTTTT. Translation gives CASSLFQGNTGELFF. The full variable domain, its missing parts supplied by reference TRBV5-1 and TRBJ2-2, is KAGVTQTPRYLIKTRGQQVTLSCSPISGHRSVSWYQQTPGQGLQFLFEYFSETQRNKGNFPGRFSGRQFSNSRSEMNVSTLELGDSALYLCASSLFQGNTGELFFGEGSRLTVL.

This chain uses TRBV15 with TRBJ2-5; D call uncertain. V dropped 5 bases and J dropped 2 bases, with 12 bases sitting between them. CDR1 is LNHNV and CDR2 is YYDKDF in the germline V gene (reference sequence). CDR3 size: 14 residues. CDR3 sequence reads: CATSHPEQQETQYF. The DNA for the CDR3 is TGTGCCACCAGCCACCCAGAACAACAAGAGACCCAGTACTTC.

This chain connects TRBV2 to TRBJ2-7, with 11 bases that match TRBD2. The V gene end was trimmed by 2 bases and the J gene end by 2 bases; junction bases not matched to a gene: 8. The CDR3 contains 17 residues. Germline lookup yields CDR1 SNHLY and CDR2 FYNNEI. This CDR3 is CASSESPSGGRPYEQYF. CDR3 sequence (DNA): TGTGCCAGCAGTGAATCCCCTAGCGGGGGGCGACCCTACGAGCAGTACTTC.

This clone has a single count. V is TRBV27 and J is TRBJ2-2; 8 nucleotides align to TRBD1. V dropped 6 bases and J dropped 6; count of bases not matched to a gene: 6. The CDR3 spans 14 residues. The germline CDR1 and CDR2 sequences are MNHEY and SMNVEV (reference sequence). CDR3 in amino acids: CASSKDRAPGELFF. The CDR3 coding sequence is TGTGCCAGCAGCAAGGACAGGGCCCCCGGGGAGCTGTTTTTT.

The J gene is TRBJ2-5, the V gene TRBV2; D ambiguous. Germline V gene lookup returns CDR1 SNHLY and CDR2 FYNNEI. V was cut by 7 bases and J by 5 bases, with 14 bases left in between. The CDR3 is made up of 13 amino acids. CDR3 sequence (DNA): TGTGCCAGCACAAGGCAGACGGAGGAGACCCAGTACTTC. Its translation is CASTRQTEETQYF.

The chain couples TRBV7-9 to TRBJ2-2; TRBD1 matches at 7 bases. The germline gives CDR1 SEHNR, CDR2 FQNEAQ (reference sequence). The J segment lost 4 bases and the V segment lost 2 bases, leaving 7 bases of the junction unmatched. This CDR3 contains 16 residues. CDR3 loop: CASSLPEQGPTGELFF. As DNA, the CDR3 is TGTGCCAGCAGCTTACCGGAACAGGGGCCCACCGGGGAGCTGTTTTTT.

This clone was observed a few times. V gene TRBV7-3 combines with J gene TRBJ2-3; D possibly corresponds to TRBD1 (6 bases). Trimming removed 2 bases from V and 3 bases from J, with 12 bases in between. Germline values: CDR1 SGHTA, CDR2 FQGTGA. CDR3 length equals 15 residues. As DNA, the CDR3 is TGTGCCAGCAGCTTATCCGGAGACAGGACAGATACGCAGTATTTT. Translated: CASSLSGDRTDTQYF.